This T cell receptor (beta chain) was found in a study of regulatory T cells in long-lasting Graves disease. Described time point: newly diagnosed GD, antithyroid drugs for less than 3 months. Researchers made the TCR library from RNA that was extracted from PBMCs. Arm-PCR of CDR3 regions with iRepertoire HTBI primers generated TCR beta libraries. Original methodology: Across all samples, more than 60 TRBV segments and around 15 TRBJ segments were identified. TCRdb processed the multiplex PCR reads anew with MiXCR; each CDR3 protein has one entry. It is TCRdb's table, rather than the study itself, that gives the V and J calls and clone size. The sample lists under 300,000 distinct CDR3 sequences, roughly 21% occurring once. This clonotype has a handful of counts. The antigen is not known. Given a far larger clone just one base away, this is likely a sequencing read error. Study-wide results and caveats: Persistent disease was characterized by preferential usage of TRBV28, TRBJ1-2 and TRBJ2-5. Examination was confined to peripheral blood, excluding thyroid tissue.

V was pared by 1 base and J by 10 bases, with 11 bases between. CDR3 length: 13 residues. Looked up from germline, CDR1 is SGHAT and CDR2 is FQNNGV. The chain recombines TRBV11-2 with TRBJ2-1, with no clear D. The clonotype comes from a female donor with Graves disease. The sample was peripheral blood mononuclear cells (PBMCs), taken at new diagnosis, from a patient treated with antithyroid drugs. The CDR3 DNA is TGTGCCAGCAGCTTAGCATCCGTGAGCGAGCAGTTCTTC. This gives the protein CASSLASVSEQFF.